These T cell receptor beta chains were read from a single sample in a study of blood T cell repertoires in COVID-19. Assay used: immunoSEQ multiplex PCR; TCRdb lists only in-frame clones, some missing. The table lists some 250,000 clones, about 82% of them singletons. Sequenced sample: peripheral blood. These receptors originate from an elderly man with acute or convalescent COVID-19. CDR3s include the opening cysteine and the closing phenylalanine or tryptophan. Each record gives: J gene, V gene, clone size, D gene, CDR3 DNA, CDR3 protein. D genes are given only for firm matches. Clone sizes are given selectively: once, few, many, or a class where the clone is expanded.

TRBJ1-5	TRBV7-2	once	.	TGTGCCAGCAGCCCAACAGGCTCCAATCAGCCCCAGCATTTT	CASSPTGSNQPQHF
TRBJ2-1	TRBV19	.	TRBD2	TGTGCCAGTAGTGCCCGACTAGCCAATGAGCAGTTCTTC	CASSARLANEQFF
TRBJ2-7	TRBV28	once	.	TGTGCCAGCAGTTATACCTACGAGCAGTACTTC	CASSYTYEQYF
TRBJ2-5	TRBV12-2	.	.	TGTGCAAGTCGTCTCAGGACAGGGAAGAAAGAGACCCAGTACTTC	CASRLRTGKKETQYF
TRBJ1-1	TRBV9	.	.	TGTGCCAGCAGCGTAGGCCAGGGAACTGGAGCTTTCTTT	CASSVGQGTGAFF
TRBJ1-1	TRBV5-5	.	.	TGTGCCAGCAGCTTGCGGACAACAACGAACACTGAAGCTTTCTTT	CASSLRTTTNTEAFF
TRBJ1-4	TRBV28	.	TRBD1	TGTGCCAGCAGTTTGCCGGGACAGGTTAATGAAAAACTGTTTTTT	CASSLPGQVNEKLFF
TRBJ1-2	TRBV5-6	.	.	TGTGCCAGCAGCTTGGTAGGGGACTATGGCTACACCTTC	CASSLVGDYGYTF
TRBJ2-7	TRBV28	.	TRBD2	TGTGCCAGCAGCTTATCACTAGCGGGAGCTTACGAGCAGTACTTC	CASSLSLAGAYEQYF
TRBJ2-7	TRBV5-1	few	.	TGCGCCAGCAGCATCGGGACACTTTACGAGCAGTACTTC	CASSIGTLYEQYF
TRBJ2-7	TRBV2	.	TRBD1	TGTGCCAGCAGTCGACAGGGTAGCTCCTACGAGCAGTACTTC	CASSRQGSSYEQYF
TRBJ2-2	TRBV6-5	.	.	TGTGCCAGCAGTTACAGGGGAAACACCGGGGAGCTGTTTTTT	CASSYRGNTGELFF
TRBJ2-3	TRBV6-5	.	.	TGTGCCAGCAGGGACAGATCAACAGATACGCAGTATTTT	CASRDRSTDTQYF
TRBJ1-5	TRBV7-2	.	.	TGTGCCAGCAGCTTAGAGTCAGGGGGCAATCAGCCCCAGCATTTT	CASSLESGGNQPQHF
TRBJ1-1	TRBV27	.	TRBD1	TGTGCCAGCAGCCATACAGGGGTGAACACTGAAGCTTTCTTT	CASSHTGVNTEAFF
TRBJ1-5	TRBV16	.	TRBD1	TGTGCCAGCACCTACGGACAGGGATTAGACCAGCATTTT	CASTYGQGLDQHF
TRBJ2-1	TRBV7-3	.	TRBD2	TGTGCCAGCAGCTCAGGACGACTAGCGAACAATGAGCAGTTCTTC	CASSSGRLANNEQFF
TRBJ2-1	TRBV5-1	.	TRBD2	TGCGCCAGCAGCTTGAAGTCTAGCGGGGGGGCCGGCTACAATGAGCAGTTCTTC	CASSLKSSGGAGYNEQFF
TRBJ2-1	TRBV7-8	.	.	TGTGCCAGCAGCTTAGGGAGACTACCCTACAATGAGCAGTTCTTC	CASSLGRLPYNEQFF
TRBJ2-7	TRBV18	.	TRBD1	TGTGCCAGCTCACTACCGGAACAGGGGGGCGAGCAGTACTTC	CASSLPEQGGEQYF
TRBJ1-4	TRBV15	.	.	TGTGCCACCAGCAGAGGTGAGGGCGAGAATGAAAAACTGTTTTTT	CATSRGEGENEKLFF
TRBJ1-4	TRBV5-6	.	TRBD1	TGTGCCAGCAGCTTTACTCGAGGACAGGCTCAAAAACTGTTTTTT	CASSFTRGQAQKLFF
TRBJ1-5	TRBV5-1	.	.	TGCGCCAGCAGCTTAGGAGGGGGCAATCAGCCCCAGCATTTT	CASSLGGGNQPQHF
TRBJ2-7	TRBV20-1	.	.	TGCAGTGCTGTCCTAATCTACGAGCAGTACTTC	CSAVLIYEQYF
TRBJ1-1	TRBV12-3/TRBV12-4	once	.	TGTGCCAGCAGTAGGGGTGGGAACACTGAAGCTTTCTTT	CASSRGGNTEAFF
TRBJ2-7	TRBV7-2	.	TRBD2	TGTGCCAGCAGTTCGCCGGGGGGGAGCTCCTACGAGCAGTACTTC	CASSSPGGSSYEQYF
TRBJ2-1	TRBV7-2	.	TRBD1	TGTGCCAGCAGCCCGGGACAGGCCAGCAGGGGGTTCTTC	CASSPGQASRGFF
TRBJ2-1	TRBV3-1/TRBV3-2	.	TRBD2	TGTGCCAGCGGGACTAGCGGGAGCATTGAGCAGTTCTTC	CASGTSGSIEQFF
TRBJ1-3	TRBV9	.	.	TGTGCCAGCAGCTTCGGAGAGGGGGCTGGAAACACCATATATTTT	CASSFGEGAGNTIYF
TRBJ2-7	TRBV18	.	TRBD1	TGTGCCAGCTCACCGGGACAGGGGGGGAACTACGAGCAGTACTTC	CASSPGQGGNYEQYF
TRBJ1-2	TRBV12-3/TRBV12-4	few	.	TGTGCCAGCAGTCTCGGAACGGGGGGCTACACCTTC	CASSLGTGGYTF
TRBJ1-1	TRBV7-9	few	.	TGTGCCAGCACCCTCCGCCAGGGGAACACTGAAGCTTTCTTT	CASTLRQGNTEAFF
TRBJ2-3	TRBV7-2	.	.	TGTGCCAGCAGCTTAGGGGCCGTTGGCACAGATACGCAGTATTTT	CASSLGAVGTDTQYF
TRBJ2-1	TRBV2	.	.	TGTGCCAGCAGAGGGGCTTATGAGCAGTTCTTC	CASRGAYEQFF
TRBJ1-2	TRBV28	.	TRBD1	TGTGCCAGCAGGTGGACAGGGAACCATTATGGCTACACCTTC	CASRWTGNHYGYTF
TRBJ2-6	TRBV7-9	.	TRBD2	TGTGCCAGCAGCCCCTATTCCTTAGCGGGAGAAGCTGGGGCCAACGTCCTGACTTTC	CASSPYSLAGEAGANVLTF
TRBJ2-5	TRBV29-1	once	TRBD1	TGCAGCGTTGCCCGAGGGGGCGCGGAGACCCAGTACTTC	CSVARGGAETQYF